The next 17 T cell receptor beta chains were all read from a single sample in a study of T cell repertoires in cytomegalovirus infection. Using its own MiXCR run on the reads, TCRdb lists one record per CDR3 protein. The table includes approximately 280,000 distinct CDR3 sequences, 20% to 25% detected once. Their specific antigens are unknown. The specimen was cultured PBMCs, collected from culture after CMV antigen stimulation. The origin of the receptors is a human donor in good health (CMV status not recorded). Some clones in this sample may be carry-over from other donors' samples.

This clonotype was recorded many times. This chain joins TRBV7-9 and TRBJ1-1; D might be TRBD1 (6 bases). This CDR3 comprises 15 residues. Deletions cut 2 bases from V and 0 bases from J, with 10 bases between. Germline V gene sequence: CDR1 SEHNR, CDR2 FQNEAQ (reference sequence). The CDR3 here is CASSLTGSLNTEAFF. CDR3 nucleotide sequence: TGTGCCAGCAGCTTAACAGGGTCCCTGAACACTGAAGCTTTCTTT.

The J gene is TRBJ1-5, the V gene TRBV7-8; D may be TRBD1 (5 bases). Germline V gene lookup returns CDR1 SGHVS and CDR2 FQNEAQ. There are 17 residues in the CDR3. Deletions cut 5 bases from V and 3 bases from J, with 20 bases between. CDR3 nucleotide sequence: TGTGCCAGCAGCATAATGACAGCCGTCGGCAACAATCAGCCCCAGCATTTT. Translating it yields CASSIMTAVGNNQPQHF.

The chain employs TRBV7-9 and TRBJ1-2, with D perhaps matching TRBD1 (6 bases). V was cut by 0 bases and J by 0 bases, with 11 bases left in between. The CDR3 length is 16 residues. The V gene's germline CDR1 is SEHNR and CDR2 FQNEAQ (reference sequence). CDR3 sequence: CASSLAEDSPNYGYTF. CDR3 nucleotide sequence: TGTGCCAGCAGCTTAGCGGAGGACAGCCCTAACTATGGCTACACCTTC.

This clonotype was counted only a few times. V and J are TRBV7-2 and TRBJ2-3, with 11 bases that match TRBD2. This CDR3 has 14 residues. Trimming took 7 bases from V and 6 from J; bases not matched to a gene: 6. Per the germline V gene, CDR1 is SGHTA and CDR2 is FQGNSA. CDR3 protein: CASTPGLAVDTQYF. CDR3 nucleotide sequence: TGTGCCAGCACCCCGGGACTAGCGGTCGATACGCAGTATTTT.

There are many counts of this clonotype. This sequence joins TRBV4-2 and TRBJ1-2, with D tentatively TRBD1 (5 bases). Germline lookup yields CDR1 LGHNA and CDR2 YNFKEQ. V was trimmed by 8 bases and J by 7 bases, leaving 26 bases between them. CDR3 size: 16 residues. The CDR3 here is CASLGASRGLFGGYTF. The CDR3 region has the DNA TGTGCCAGCCTCGGGGCAAGCCGAGGCCTCTTTGGTGGCTACACCTTC.

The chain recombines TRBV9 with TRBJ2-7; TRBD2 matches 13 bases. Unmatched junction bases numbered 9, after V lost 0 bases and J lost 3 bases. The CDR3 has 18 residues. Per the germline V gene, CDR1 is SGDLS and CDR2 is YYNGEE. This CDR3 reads CASSVGDGTSGIIYEQYF. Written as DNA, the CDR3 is TGTGCCAGCAGCGTAGGAGACGGGACTAGCGGGATTATCTACGAGCAGTACTTC.

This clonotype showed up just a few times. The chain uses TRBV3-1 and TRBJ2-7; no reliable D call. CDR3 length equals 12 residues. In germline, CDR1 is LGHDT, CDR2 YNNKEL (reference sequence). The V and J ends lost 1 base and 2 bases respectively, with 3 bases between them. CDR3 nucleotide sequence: TGTGCCAGCAGCCAAGGTACCTACGAGCAGTACTTC. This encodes CASSQGTYEQYF.

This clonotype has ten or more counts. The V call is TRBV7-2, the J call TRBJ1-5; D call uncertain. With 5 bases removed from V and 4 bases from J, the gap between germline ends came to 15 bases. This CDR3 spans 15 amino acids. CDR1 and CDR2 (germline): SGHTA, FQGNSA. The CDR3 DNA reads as TGTGCCAGCAGCCCACTGGGGAGATTAAATCAGCCCCAGCATTTT. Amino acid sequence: CASSPLGRLNQPQHF.

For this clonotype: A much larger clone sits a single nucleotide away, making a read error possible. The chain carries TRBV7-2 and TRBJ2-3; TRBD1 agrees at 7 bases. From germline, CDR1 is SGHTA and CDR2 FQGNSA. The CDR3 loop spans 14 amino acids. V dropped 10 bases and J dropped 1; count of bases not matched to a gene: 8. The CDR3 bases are TGTGCCAACCGCTCCGGGACAGGCACAGATACGCAGTATTTT. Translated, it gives CANRSGTGTDTQYF.

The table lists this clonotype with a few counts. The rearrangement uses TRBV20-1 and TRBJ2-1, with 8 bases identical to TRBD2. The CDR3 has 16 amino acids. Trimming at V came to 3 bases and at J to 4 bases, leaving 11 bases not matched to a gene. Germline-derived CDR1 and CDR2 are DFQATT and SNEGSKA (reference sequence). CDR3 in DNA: TGCAGTGCTAGGGGTACCGGACTAGCAGTTTACAATGAGCAGTTCTTC. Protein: CSARGTGLAVYNEQFF.

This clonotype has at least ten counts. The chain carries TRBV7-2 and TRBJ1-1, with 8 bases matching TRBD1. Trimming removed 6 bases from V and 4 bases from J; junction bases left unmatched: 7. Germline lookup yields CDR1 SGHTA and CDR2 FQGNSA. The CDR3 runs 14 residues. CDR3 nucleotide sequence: TGTGCCAGCAGTCTCCAGGGGGCCACCACTGAAGCTTTCTTT. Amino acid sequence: CASSLQGATTEAFF.

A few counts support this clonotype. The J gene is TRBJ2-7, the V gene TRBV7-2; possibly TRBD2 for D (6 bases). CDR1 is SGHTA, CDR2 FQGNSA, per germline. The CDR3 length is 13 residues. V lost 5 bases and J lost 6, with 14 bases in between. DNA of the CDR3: TGTGCCAGCAGCCTGAGGACTAACCTCGAGCAGTACTTC. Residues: CASSLRTNLEQYF.

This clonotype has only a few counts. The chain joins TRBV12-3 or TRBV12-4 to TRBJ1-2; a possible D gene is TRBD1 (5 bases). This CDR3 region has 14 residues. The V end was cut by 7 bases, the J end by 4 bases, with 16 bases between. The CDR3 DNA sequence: TGTGCCAGCACCCCGGAAAGCAGGGTCTATGGCTACACCTTC. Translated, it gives CASTPESRVYGYTF.

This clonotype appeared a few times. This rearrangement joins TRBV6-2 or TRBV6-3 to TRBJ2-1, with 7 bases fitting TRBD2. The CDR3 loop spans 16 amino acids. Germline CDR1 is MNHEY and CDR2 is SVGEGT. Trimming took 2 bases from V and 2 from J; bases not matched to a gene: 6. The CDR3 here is CASSYGRGITYNEQFF. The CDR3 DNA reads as TGTGCCAGCAGTTACGGGAGGGGCATCACCTACAATGAGCAGTTCTTC.

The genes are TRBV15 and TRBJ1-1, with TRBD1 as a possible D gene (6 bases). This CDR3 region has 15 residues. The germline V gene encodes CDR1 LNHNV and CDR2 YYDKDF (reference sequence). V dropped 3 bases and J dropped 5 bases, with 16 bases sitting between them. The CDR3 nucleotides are TGTGCCACCAGCAGGGGAGGGGGGGCATTTACTGAAGCTTTCTTT. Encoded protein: CATSRGGGAFTEAFF. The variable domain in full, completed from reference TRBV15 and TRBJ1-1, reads DAMVIQNPRYQVTQFGKPVTLSCSQTLNHNVMYWYQQKSSQAPKLLFHYYDKDFNNEADTPDNFQSRRPNTSFCFLDIRSPGLGDTAMYLCATSRGGGAFTEAFFGQGTRLTVV.

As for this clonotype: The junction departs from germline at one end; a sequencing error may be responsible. The CDR3, as DNA: TGTGTCTGGAGTGAGGGGGGGGGAACTGAAGCTTTCTTT. The encoded protein is CVWSEGGGTEAFF. The chain joins TRBV30 to TRBJ1-1, with D maybe TRBD1 (6 bases). This CDR3 contains 13 residues. The germline CDR1 and CDR2 sequences are GTSNPN and SVGIG (reference sequence).

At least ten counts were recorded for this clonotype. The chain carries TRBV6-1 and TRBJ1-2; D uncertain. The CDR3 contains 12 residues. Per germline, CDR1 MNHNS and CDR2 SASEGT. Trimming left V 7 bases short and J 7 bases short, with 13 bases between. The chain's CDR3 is CASKEGTVGYTF. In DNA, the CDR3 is TGTGCCAGCAAGGAGGGAACGGTTGGCTACACCTTC.